The rows below give T cell receptor beta chains drawn from one sample of a study of blood T cell repertoires in COVID-19. The method was immunoSEQ multiplex PCR; TCRdb's version includes in-frame clones alone and lacks a portion of them. The table lists 120,000 or so clones, about 79% of them singletons. What was sequenced was peripheral blood. The receptors here all came from a man aged 65 to 85 with acute or convalescent COVID-19. The CDR3 runs from the conserved cysteine through the conserved F or W. D genes are given only for firm matches. A row's size may be missing; if present it is once, few, many or a size class.

j_gene,d_gene,v_gene,abundance,CDR3nt,CDR3aa
TRBJ2-7,TRBD1,TRBV2,once,TGTGCCAGCAGTGATAGGTTACAGGGGGCCGAGCAGTACTTC,CASSDRLQGAEQYF
TRBJ1-3,.,TRBV19,.,TGTGCCAGTAGTATTTTCGGGGAATCCGGAAACACCATATATTTT,CASSIFGESGNTIYF
TRBJ2-5,TRBD1,TRBV7-2,.,TGTGCCAGCAGCTCGGGACAGGGGGTGGTAATAGAGACCCAGTACTTC,CASSSGQGVVIETQYF
TRBJ2-3,TRBD1,TRBV7-8,.,TGTGCCAGCAGCACCCGACAGGGGGCAAGAGGCACAGATACGCAGTATTTT,CASSTRQGARGTDTQYF
TRBJ2-7,.,TRBV25-1,.,TGTGCCAGCACCGGCCGGGACATTGCCTACGAGCAGTACTTC,CASTGRDIAYEQYF
TRBJ2-7,TRBD1,TRBV6-6,.,TGTGCCAGCCGGACAGGATATGAGCAGTACTTC,CASRTGYEQYF
TRBJ1-6,TRBD1,TRBV3-1/TRBV3-2,.,TGTGCCAGCAGCCAACTAACTGGGACAGCGAATTCACCCCTCCACTTT,CASSQLTGTANSPLHF
TRBJ2-5,TRBD2,TRBV7-9,.,TGTGCCAGCAGCCCACAACCCGGGGGGCTAGCGGGGCGAGAGACCCAGTACTTC,CASSPQPGGLAGRETQYF
TRBJ1-2,.,TRBV5-4,few,TGTGCCAGCAGCTTGGACCCGGGTTTCTTCTATGGCTACACCTTC,CASSLDPGFFYGYTF
TRBJ1-2,TRBD1,TRBV11-2,.,TGTGCCAGCAGCTTATACCCTCCCGCAGGGGGCACCCATGGCTACACCTTC,CASSLYPPAGGTHGYTF
TRBJ2-7,.,TRBV5-1,.,TGCGCCAGCAGCTTGGGCGCAGGGGCTGCCTACGAGCAGTACTTC,CASSLGAGAAYEQYF
TRBJ2-1,.,TRBV13,.,TGTGCCAGCAAGGGACAAAGCTCCTACAATGAGCAGTTCTTC,CASKGQSSYNEQFF
TRBJ2-1,.,TRBV5-6,.,TGTGCCAGCAGCCCGCGGGGAGGCTCCTACAATGAGCAGTTCTTC,CASSPRGGSYNEQFF
TRBJ2-5,TRBD2,TRBV11-3,once,TGTGCCAGCAGCTTCAGGACTAGCGGGGGACCACAAGAGACCCAGTACTTC,CASSFRTSGGPQETQYF
TRBJ1-1,.,TRBV6-2/TRBV6-3,.,TGTGCCAGCCGTTACGATCGGGAAGCTTTCTTT,CASRYDREAFF
TRBJ2-3,TRBD1,TRBV5-5,.,TGTGCCAGCAGCGGAGGACAGGGGGCAACCACAGATACGCAGTATTTT,CASSGGQGATTDTQYF
TRBJ2-1,TRBD1,TRBV5-1,.,TGCGCCAGCAGCTTGCAGGGGGTTGAGCAGTTCTTC,CASSLQGVEQFF
TRBJ2-1,TRBD2,TRBV4-1,.,TGCGCCAGCAGCCCCGTGACTAGCGGGATTTACAATGAGCAGTTCTTC,CASSPVTSGIYNEQFF
TRBJ2-2,.,TRBV28,once,TGTGCCAGCAGGACCGCAGGGTCGGGCACCGGGGAGCTGTTTTTT,CASRTAGSGTGELFF
TRBJ2-5,TRBD2,TRBV3-1/TRBV3-2,.,TGTGCCAGCAGCCAAGGGACTAGCGGGGGCTCAGAGACCCAGTACTTC,CASSQGTSGGSETQYF
TRBJ1-2,.,TRBV5-1,.,TGCGCCAGCAGCAGGGGTGATAACTATGGCTACACCTTC,CASSRGDNYGYTF
TRBJ2-5,.,TRBV4-3,.,TGCGCCAGCAGCCCCAAGCCCGCTTACCAAGAGACCCAGTACTTC,CASSPKPAYQETQYF
TRBJ2-5,.,TRBV27,.,TGTGCCAGCAGCCGAGAGGAGGGGACAGTAGAGGTGACCCAGTACTTC,CASSREEGTVEVTQYF
TRBJ1-1,.,TRBV9,.,TGTGCCAGCAGCGTTTTTGGGGGGAGTAGTAGTATCACTGAAGCTTTCTTT,CASSVFGGSSSITEAFF
TRBJ2-1,TRBD2,TRBV6-4,.,TGTGCCAGCAGTGACGGTGCGGGGGGCCACAATGAGCAGTTCTTC,CASSDGAGGHNEQFF
TRBJ1-1,.,TRBV10-2,.,TGCGCCAGCAGTCTCCTGCGGGGGGTGGACACTGAAGCTTTCTTT,CASSLLRGVDTEAFF
TRBJ1-2,.,TRBV28,.,TGTGCCAGCAGTTTATCAAGCGTGAGCGGCTACACCTTC,CASSLSSVSGYTF
TRBJ2-2,.,TRBV7-2,.,TGTGCCAGCAGCTTACCCTCCGGGGAGCTGTTTTTT,CASSLPSGELFF
TRBJ1-2,.,TRBV27,.,TGTGCCAGCAGTTCCCCGGGACAAAACTATGGCTACACCTTC,CASSSPGQNYGYTF
TRBJ1-4,.,TRBV29-1,.,TGCAGCGTTGAATACGGGGGTAAGCTGTTTTTT,CSVEYGGKLFF
TRBJ1-1,TRBD1,TRBV7-9,.,TGTGCCAGCAGCTTAGGGAGACAGGGGGCATCAAACCCTGAAGCTTTCTTT,CASSLGRQGASNPEAFF
TRBJ1-1,.,TRBV9,.,TGTGCCAGCAGCGTAGGCCTGGAGTTTGAAGCTTTCTTT,CASSVGLEFEAFF
TRBJ2-5,.,TRBV5-4,.,TGTGCCAGCAGCTTCGTGGAGGAGACCCAGTACTTC,CASSFVEETQYF
TRBJ2-7,TRBD2,TRBV19,once,TGTGCCAGTAGTACGCGGACTAGCCCTTCCTGCGAGCAGTACTTC,CASSTRTSPSCEQYF
TRBJ1-2,TRBD1,TRBV18,.,TGTGCCAGCTCACGGGGGACAGGGGCGGACTATGGCTACACCTTC,CASSRGTGADYGYTF
TRBJ1-1,.,TRBV5-1,.,TGCGCCAGCAGCTTGGCATACGGGAACACTGAAGCTTTCTTT,CASSLAYGNTEAFF
TRBJ2-7,TRBD2,TRBV7-2,.,TGTGCCAGCAGCTTAGGACTAGCGACGTCCTACGAGCAGTACTTC,CASSLGLATSYEQYF
TRBJ1-1,.,TRBV6-2/TRBV6-3,.,TGTGCCAGCAGTCACTGGGGCTCTCGCCCTGAAGCTTTCTTT,CASSHWGSRPEAFF
TRBJ2-4,.,TRBV30,once,TGTGCCACCGAACCCAGAGGGGCCAAAAACATTCAGTACTTC,CATEPRGAKNIQYF
TRBJ2-7,.,TRBV9,.,TGTGCCAGCAGCGCGAGTTGGGACACCACCTACGAGCAGTACTTC,CASSASWDTTYEQYF
TRBJ2-5,TRBD2,TRBV2,once,TGTGCCAGCAGTGACACTAGCGTTCAAGAGACCCAGTACTTC,CASSDTSVQETQYF
TRBJ2-2,.,TRBV11-3,once,TGTGCCAGCAGCCCCCTAGCGAACACCGGGGAGCTGTTTTTT,CASSPLANTGELFF
TRBJ2-5,TRBD1,TRBV3-1/TRBV3-2,.,TGTGCCAGCAGCCAAGCGGACAGGGGATCCCCCTTACGGGAGACCCAGTACTTC,CASSQADRGSPLRETQYF